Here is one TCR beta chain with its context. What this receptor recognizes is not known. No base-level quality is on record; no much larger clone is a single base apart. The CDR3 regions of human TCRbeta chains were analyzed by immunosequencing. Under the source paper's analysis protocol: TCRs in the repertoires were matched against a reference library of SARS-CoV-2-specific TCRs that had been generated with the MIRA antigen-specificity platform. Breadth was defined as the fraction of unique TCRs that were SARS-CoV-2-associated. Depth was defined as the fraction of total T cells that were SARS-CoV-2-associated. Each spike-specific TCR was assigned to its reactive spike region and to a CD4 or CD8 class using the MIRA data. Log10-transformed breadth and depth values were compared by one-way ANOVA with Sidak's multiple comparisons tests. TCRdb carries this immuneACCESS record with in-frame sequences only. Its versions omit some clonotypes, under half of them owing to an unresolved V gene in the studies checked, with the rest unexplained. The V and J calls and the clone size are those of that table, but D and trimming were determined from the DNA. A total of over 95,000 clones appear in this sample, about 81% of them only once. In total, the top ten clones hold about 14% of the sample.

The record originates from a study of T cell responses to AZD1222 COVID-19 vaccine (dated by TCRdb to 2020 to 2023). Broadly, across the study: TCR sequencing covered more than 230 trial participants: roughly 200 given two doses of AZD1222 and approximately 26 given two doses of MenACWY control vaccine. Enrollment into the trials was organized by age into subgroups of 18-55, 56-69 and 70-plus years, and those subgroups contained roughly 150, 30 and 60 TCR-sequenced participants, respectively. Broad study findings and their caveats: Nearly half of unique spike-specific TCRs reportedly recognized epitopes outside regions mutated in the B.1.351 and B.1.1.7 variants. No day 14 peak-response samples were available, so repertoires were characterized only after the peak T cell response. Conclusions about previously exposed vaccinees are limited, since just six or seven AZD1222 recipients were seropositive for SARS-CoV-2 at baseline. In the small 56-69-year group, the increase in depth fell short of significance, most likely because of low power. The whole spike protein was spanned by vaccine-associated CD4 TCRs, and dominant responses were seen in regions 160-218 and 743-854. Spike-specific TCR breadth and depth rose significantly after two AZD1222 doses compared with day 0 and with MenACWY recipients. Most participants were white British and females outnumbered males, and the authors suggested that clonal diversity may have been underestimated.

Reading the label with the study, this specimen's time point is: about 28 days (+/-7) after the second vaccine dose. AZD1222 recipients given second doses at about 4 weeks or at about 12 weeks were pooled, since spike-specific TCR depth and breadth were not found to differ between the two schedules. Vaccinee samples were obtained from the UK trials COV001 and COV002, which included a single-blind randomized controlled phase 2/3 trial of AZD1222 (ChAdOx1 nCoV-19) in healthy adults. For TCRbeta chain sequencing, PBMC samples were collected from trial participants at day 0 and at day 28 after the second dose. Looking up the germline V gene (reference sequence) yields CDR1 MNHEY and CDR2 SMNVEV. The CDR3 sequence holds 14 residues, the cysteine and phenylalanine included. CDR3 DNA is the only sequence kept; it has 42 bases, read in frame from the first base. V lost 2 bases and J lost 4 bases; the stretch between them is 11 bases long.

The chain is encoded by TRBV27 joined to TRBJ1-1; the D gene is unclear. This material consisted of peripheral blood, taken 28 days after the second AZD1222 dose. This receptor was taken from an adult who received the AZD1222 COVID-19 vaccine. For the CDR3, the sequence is CASSLASPSTEAFF. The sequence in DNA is TGTGCCAGCAGTTTAGCGAGTCCGAGCACTGAAGCTTTCTTT.